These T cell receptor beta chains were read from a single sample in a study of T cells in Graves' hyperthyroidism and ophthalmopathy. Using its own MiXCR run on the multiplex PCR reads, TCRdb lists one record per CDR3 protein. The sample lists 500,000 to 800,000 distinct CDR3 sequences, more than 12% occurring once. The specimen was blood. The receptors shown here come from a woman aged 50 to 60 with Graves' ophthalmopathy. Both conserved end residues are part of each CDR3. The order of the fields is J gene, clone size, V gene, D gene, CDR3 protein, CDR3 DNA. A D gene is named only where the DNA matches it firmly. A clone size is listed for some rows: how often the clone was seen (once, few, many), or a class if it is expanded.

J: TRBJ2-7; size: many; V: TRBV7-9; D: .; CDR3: CASSTGDRINSYEQYF; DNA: TGTGCCAGCAGCACGGGGGATAGGATCAACTCCTACGAGCAGTACTTC
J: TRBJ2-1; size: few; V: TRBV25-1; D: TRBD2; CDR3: CASSERTSGRLSSYNEQFF; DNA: TGTGCCAGCAGTGAAAGGACTAGCGGGAGGCTCAGCTCCTACAATGAGCAGTTCTTC
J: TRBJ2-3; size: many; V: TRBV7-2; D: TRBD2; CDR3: CASSVTRPGGLGHTQYF; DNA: TGTGCCAGCAGCGTGACTAGGCCGGGAGGGTTAGGCCATACGCAGTATTTT
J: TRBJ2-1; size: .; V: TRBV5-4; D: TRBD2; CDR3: CASSSSSGRGNEQFF; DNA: TGTGCCAGCAGCTCGTCTAGCGGGAGAGGCAATGAGCAGTTCTTC
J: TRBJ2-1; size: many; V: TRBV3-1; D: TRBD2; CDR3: CASSPPGTSSYNEQFF; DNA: TGTGCCAGCAGCCCTCCGGGGACTAGCAGTTACAATGAGCAGTTCTTC
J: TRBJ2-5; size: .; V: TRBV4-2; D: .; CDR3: CASSPRAGSGQETQYF; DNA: TGTGCCAGCAGCCCTCGGGCAGGGAGCGGACAAGAGACCCAGTACTTC
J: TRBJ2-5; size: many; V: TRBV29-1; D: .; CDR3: CATGERWEETQYF; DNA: TGCGCGACGGGGGAGAGGTGGGAAGAGACCCAGTACTTC
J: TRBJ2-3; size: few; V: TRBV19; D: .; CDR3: CASSIRRSGDTQYF; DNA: TGTGCCAGTAGTATAAGACGTAGCGGAGATACGCAGTATTTT
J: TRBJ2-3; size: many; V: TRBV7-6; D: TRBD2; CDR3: CASSSMGGRTDTQYF; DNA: TGTGCCAGCAGCAGTATGGGCGGGAGGACAGATACGCAGTATTTT
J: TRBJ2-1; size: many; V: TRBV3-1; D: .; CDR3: CASSQDPQRHSYNEQFF; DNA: TGTGCCAGCAGCCAAGATCCCCAGCGCCACTCCTACAATGAGCAGTTCTTC
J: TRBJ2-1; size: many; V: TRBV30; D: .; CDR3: CAWKGDYNEQFF; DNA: TGTGCCTGGAAGGGAGACTACAATGAGCAGTTCTTC
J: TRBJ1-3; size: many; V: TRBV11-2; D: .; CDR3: CASSLGGPRNTIYF; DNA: TGTGCCAGCAGCTTGGGGGGCCCCAGAAACACCATATATTTT
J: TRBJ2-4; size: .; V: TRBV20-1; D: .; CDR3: CSASPGENIQYF; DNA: TGCAGTGCTAGCCCAGGGGAAAACATTCAGTACTTC
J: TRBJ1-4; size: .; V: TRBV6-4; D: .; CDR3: CATKIQGPKLFF; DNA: TGTGCCACGAAGATACAGGGACCAAAACTGTTTTTT
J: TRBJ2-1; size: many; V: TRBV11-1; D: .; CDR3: CASSFRSVRGGSYNEQFF; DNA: TGTGCCAGCAGCTTTAGGTCCGTTAGAGGCGGATCCTACAATGAGCAGTTCTTC
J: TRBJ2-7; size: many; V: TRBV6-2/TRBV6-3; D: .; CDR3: CASSYSTSLGYYEQYF; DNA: TGTGCCAGCAGTTACTCGACTAGTCTCGGTTATTACGAGCAGTACTTC
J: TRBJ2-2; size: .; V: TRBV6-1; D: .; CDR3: CASSEVPNTGELFF; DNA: TGTGCCAGCAGTGAAGTCCCAAACACCGGGGAGCTGTTTTTT
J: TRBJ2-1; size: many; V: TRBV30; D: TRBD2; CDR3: CAWTSGRFINEQFF; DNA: TGTGCCTGGACTAGCGGGAGGTTTATCAATGAGCAGTTCTTC
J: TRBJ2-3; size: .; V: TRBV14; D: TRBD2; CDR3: CASSQLAGGADTQYF; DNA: TGTGCCAGCAGCCAACTAGCGGGAGGCGCGGATACGCAGTATTTT
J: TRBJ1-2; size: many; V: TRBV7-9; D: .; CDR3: CASSLAGDANYGYTF; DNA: TGTGCCAGCAGCTTAGCAGGGGATGCTAACTATGGCTACACCTTC
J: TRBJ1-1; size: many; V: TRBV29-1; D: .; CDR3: CSVEPGAGEMNTEAFF; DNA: TGCAGCGTTGAACCTGGGGCAGGGGAAATGAACACTGAAGCTTTCTTT
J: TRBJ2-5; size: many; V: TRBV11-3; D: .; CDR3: CASSLADTQETQYF; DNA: TGTGCCAGCAGCTTAGCGGATACACAAGAGACCCAGTACTTC
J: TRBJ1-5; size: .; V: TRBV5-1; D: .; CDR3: CASSLHPVLNSNQPQHF; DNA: TGCGCCAGCAGCTTGCACCCCGTGTTGAATAGCAATCAGCCCCAGCATTTT
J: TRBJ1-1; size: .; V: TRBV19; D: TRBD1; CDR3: CASTVRQGQYTEAFF; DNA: TGTGCCAGTACCGTTCGACAGGGGCAATACACTGAAGCTTTCTTT
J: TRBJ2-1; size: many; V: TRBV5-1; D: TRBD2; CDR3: CASSLWTSGEQFF; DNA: TGCGCCAGCAGCTTGTGGACTAGCGGTGAGCAGTTCTTC
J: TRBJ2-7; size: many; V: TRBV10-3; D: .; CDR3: CAISGSGTGQRASYEQYF; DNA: TGTGCCATCAGTGGATCAGGAACAGGTCAAAGGGCCTCCTACGAGCAGTACTTC
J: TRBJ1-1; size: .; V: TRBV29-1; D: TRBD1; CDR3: CSAQAGGNTEAFF; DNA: TGCAGCGCCCAGGCAGGGGGGAACACTGAAGCTTTCTTT
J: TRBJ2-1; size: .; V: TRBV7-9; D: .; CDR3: CASTVGVNEQFF; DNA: TGTGCCAGCACGGTGGGAGTTAATGAGCAGTTCTTC
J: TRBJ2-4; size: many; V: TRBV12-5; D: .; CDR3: CASGLVRGSAGIEAKNIQYF; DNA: TGTGCTAGTGGTTTGGTACGGGGGTCTGCAGGAATAGAAGCCAAAAACATTCAGTACTTC
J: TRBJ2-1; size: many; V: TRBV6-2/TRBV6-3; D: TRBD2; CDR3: CASSYPRTSGNSGNEQFF; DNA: TGTGCCAGCAGTTACCCGCGGACTAGCGGGAATAGTGGCAATGAGCAGTTCTTC
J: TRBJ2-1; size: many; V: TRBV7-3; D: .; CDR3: CASSSARDDYNEQFF; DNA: TGTGCCAGCAGCTCCGCCCGAGATGACTACAATGAGCAGTTCTTC
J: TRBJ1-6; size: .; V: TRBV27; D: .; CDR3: CASSLGVGGSPLHF; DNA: TGTGCCAGCAGTTTAGGCGTAGGGGGTTCACCCCTCCACTTT
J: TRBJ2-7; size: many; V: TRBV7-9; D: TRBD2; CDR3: CASSARTSGSNLEQYF; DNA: TGTGCCAGCAGCGCACGTACTAGCGGGAGTAATCTCGAGCAGTACTTC